The T cell receptor (beta chain) described here comes from a study of blood T cell repertoires in COVID-19 (dated by TCRdb to about 2020). With regard to the full study: Samples from collaborators originated in the United States, Italy and Spain and spanned both the acute and convalescent phases of COVID-19. The prospective study material was composed of cDNA or gDNA derived from T cells, B-cell-depleted T cells, or PBMCs. Subjects who had been exposed to COVID-19, were actively infected with it, or had recovered from it provided the deeply sampled blood TCRbeta repertoires that made up the dataset. A freely available public database, intended as a resource for researchers studying the immune response to SARS-CoV-2, is where the repertoires were released. The samples were drawn from two sources: the first 160 participants of the ongoing ImmuneRACE study, and about 1,300 subjects contributed by 6 global collaborators. Sample metadata almost always included a de-identified subject ID, COVID-19 status, age in years and sex. Where available, HLA class I and class II types were taken from metadata supplied by the sample provider and were not determined by assay-based typing.

V lost 0 bases and J lost 7 bases, and the count of bases not matched to a germline gene is 3. The CDR3 spans 15 residues, from the cysteine through the phenylalanine. The CDR3 DNA has 45 bases and is translated from base 1. CDR1 and CDR2 were assigned from the germline V gene as SGHTA and FQGTGA. On the study overall, not on this receptor specifically: The quantity of clinical and demographic metadata differed by source and by participant and was supplied without curation.

Whole blood was collected in K2EDTA tubes by collaborating institutions according to the institutions' own protocols. For TCRbeta analysis, collaborator samples were shipped as frozen whole blood, as isolated PBMCs, or as DNA extracted from either sample type. TCRbeta CDR3 regions were amplified from genomic DNA by means of the immunoSEQ Assay, a bias-controlled multiplex PCR. Regarding the original processing steps: Nucleated cell counts per sample were estimated from amplification of reference gene primers within the assay. Sequence reads were collapsed and filtered to measure the absolute abundance of every unique TCRbeta CDR3 rearrangement. For each sample, productive Simpson clonality was calculated as the square root of Simpson's diversity index over productive rearrangements. Imported from immuneACCESS, the table was reduced by TCRdb to in-frame sequences with V and J called. These copies leave out some clones; in studies compared against another copy, an unresolved V gene accounts for under half, and the cause of the remainder is not known. V and J calls and clone size follow that table, whereas D and trimming were derived from the DNA. The sample includes about 260,000 clones, with about 86% observed a single time. The ten largest clonotypes hold under 2% of the sample.

As to this clone: No cognate antigen has been identified for it. No base quality information exists; no much larger clone differs at one position.

The rearranged chain carries TRBV7-3 and TRBJ2-1; 10 nucleotides in the junction match TRBD2. The source of this sequence is a man younger than 45 with active or convalescent COVID-19. The sample taken for sequencing was peripheral blood. CDR3 sequence: CASSLTSGGTNEQFF. The base sequence is TGTGCCAGCAGCTTAACTAGCGGGGGGACAAATGAGCAGTTCTTC.